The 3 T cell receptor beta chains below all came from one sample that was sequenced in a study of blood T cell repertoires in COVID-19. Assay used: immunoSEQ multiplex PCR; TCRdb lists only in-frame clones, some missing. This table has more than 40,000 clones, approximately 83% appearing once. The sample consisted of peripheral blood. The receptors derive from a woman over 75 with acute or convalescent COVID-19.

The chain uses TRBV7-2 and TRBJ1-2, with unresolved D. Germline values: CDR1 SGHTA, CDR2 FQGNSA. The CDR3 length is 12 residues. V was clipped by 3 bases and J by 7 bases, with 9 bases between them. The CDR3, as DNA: TGTGCCAGCAGCTTTCCCGGGGTTGGCTACACCTTC. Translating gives CASSFPGVGYTF. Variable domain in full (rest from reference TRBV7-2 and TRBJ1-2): GAGVSQSPSNKVTEKGKDVELRCDPISGHTALYWYRQSLGQGLEFLIYFQGNSAPDKSGLPSDRFSAERTGGSVSTLTIQRTQQEDSAVYLCASSFPGVGYTFGSGTRLTVV.

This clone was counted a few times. The CDR3 is CASSVTSGGAGANVLTF. In DNA, the CDR3 is TGTGCCAGCAGCGTTACTAGCGGGGGGGCTGGGGCCAACGTCCTGACTTTC. This chain connects TRBV7-9 to TRBJ2-6; 13 positions agree with TRBD2. With V trimmed by 5 bases and J by 2 bases, 3 bases remained unmatched. CDR1 and CDR2 from the germline V gene are SEHNR and FQNEAQ (reference sequence). This CDR3 comprises 17 residues.

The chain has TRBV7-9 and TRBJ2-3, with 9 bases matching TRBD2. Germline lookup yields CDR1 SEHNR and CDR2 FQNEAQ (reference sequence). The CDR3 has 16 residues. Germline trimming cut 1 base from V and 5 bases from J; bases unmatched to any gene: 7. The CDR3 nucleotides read TGTGCCAGCAGCTTAGGACGACTAGCGGTGGGAGATACGCAGTATTTT. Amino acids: CASSLGRLAVGDTQYF.